The 3 T cell receptor beta chains presented below share a single source sample, sequenced in a study of identical twins' blood T cells. TCRdb fed the 5' RACE reads into MiXCR, producing one record per CDR3 protein. The data show a few hundred thousand distinct CDR3 sequences, over 25% seen once. The sample taken for sequencing was PBMCs. These TCRs come from a woman aged 18-49 years in good health.

With respect to this clonotype: One end of the junction is discordant with germline, which a read error may explain. The gene calls are TRBV11-3 and TRBJ1-1; 7 nucleotides align to TRBD1. This CDR3 is 13 amino acids long. Looked up from germline, CDR1 is SGHNT and CDR2 is YENEEA. The CDR3 sequence: CASSPMPGQSPPF. The CDR3 DNA sequence: TGTGCCAGCAGCCCTATGCCGGGACAGAGTCCCCCCTTT.

This clonotype was seen many times. The chain carries TRBV27 and TRBJ2-2; TRBD2 matches at 8 bases. Germline V gives CDR1 MNHEY, CDR2 SMNVEV (reference sequence). The J segment lost 0 bases and the V segment lost 5 bases, leaving 5 bases of the junction unmatched. The CDR3 covers 16 residues. The CDR3: CASSQLAGTNTGELFF. In DNA, the CDR3 is TGTGCCAGCAGTCAGTTAGCGGGAACGAACACCGGGGAGCTGTTTTTT.

This chain connects TRBV10-3 to TRBJ2-3; 14 bases are shared with TRBD2. Germline-derived CDR1 and CDR2 are ENHRY and SYGVKD. With V trimmed by 7 bases and J by 6 bases, 6 bases remained unmatched. CDR3 length equals 15 residues. The CDR3, as DNA: TGTGCCATCAAGGCGACTAGCGGGGGGGCCGATACGCAGTATTTT. Its protein product is CAIKATSGGADTQYF.